These 26 T cell receptor beta chains came from one sample sequenced in a study of vaccination effects on CD4 cells after COVID-19. These receptors have no known antigen. Sequencing followed a ViraFEST assay step that expanded antigen-specific CD4+ T cells with viral peptide pools. Following culture for approximately ten days, CD4+ T cells were isolated. Having tested negative for nucleocapsid antibodies, the vaccine recipients showed no prior SARS-CoV-2 infection. The assay was immunoSEQ multiplex PCR, and TCRdb's table has in-frame clones only and misses some. The data show around 24,000 clones, just under 75% seen once. The source was CD4+ T cells from PBMCs cultured with SARS-CoV-2 spike peptides, collected before COVID-19 vaccination. These receptors originate from a human donor who received a COVID-19 vaccine.

CDR3 sequence: CASSARPPGQGTGELFF. For the CDR3, the DNA is TGTGCCAGTAGTGCCCGCCCCCCGGGACAGGGAACCGGGGAGCTGTTTTTT. V usage is TRBV19 and J usage is TRBJ2-2; 9 bases align to TRBD1. The CDR3 loop spans 17 amino acids. V shed 5 bases and J 5 bases; nucleotides not matched to a gene: 12. Germline V gives CDR1 LNHDA, CDR2 SQIVND (reference sequence).

This clone has more than one count but fewer than ten. This chain links TRBV19 with TRBJ1-2, with TRBD1 as a possible D gene (5 bases). CDR3 length: 15 residues. Trimming cost V 8 bases and J 1 base, with 17 bases left between them. Germline CDR1 is LNHDA and CDR2 is SQIVND (reference sequence). CDR3 residues: CASGDLTRGNYGYTF. The CDR3 coding sequence is TGTGCCAGTGGAGATTTAACGAGGGGTAACTATGGCTACACCTTC.

This clone was picked up a small number of times. The chain combines TRBV6-5 with TRBJ2-2; tentatively, D is TRBD1 or TRBD2 (5 bases each). This CDR3 has 15 residues. Germline CDR1 is MNHEY and CDR2 is SVGAGI. V shed 2 bases and J shed 2 bases, with 9 bases lying between them. The DNA for the CDR3 is TGTGCCAGCAGTTACCTGAGGGGCAACACCGGGGAGCTGTTTTTT. Its translation: CASSYLRGNTGELFF.

The J gene is TRBJ1-5, the V gene TRBV2; unclear D gene. Germline V gives CDR1 SNHLY, CDR2 FYNNEI. Trimming removed 7 bases from V and 4 bases from J, with 14 bases in between. There are 14 residues in the CDR3. CDR3 in DNA: TGTGCCAGCACCGAGGACTTGAGGAATCAGCCCCAGCATTTT. The encoded protein is CASTEDLRNQPQHF.

This clone came up once. The chain joins TRBV24-1 to TRBJ1-2; 10 bases agree with TRBD1. This CDR3 contains 14 residues. Germline V gives CDR1 KGHDR, CDR2 SFDVKD. V lost 5 bases, J lost 5 bases, and 4 bases stayed unmatched. The CDR3 sequence is CATSATGGDYGYTF. The CDR3 DNA reads TGTGCCACCAGTGCGACAGGGGGCGATTATGGCTACACCTTC.

The V gene is TRBV30, the J gene TRBJ2-3; D possibly corresponds to TRBD1 (5 bases). Germline V gene lookup returns CDR1 GTSNPN and CDR2 SVGIG (reference sequence). This CDR3 is 15 amino acids long. With 1 base removed from V and 0 bases from J, the gap between germline ends came to 11 bases. The CDR3 DNA reads TGTGCCTGGAGTGGGACACCTATTAGCACAGATACGCAGTATTTT. Its protein product is CAWSGTPISTDTQYF.

The genes are TRBV7-9 and TRBJ1-6; 10 bases are shared with TRBD1. Trimming removed 8 bases from V and 5 bases from J; junction bases left unmatched: 3. CDR1 is SEHNR and CDR2 is FQNEAQ in the germline V gene (reference sequence). This CDR3 is 14 amino acids long. CDR3 nucleotide sequence: TGTGCCAGCCGCGGGACAGGGGATAATTCACCCCTCCACTTT. This gives the protein CASRGTGDNSPLHF.

This clone was seen more than once but under ten times. V is TRBV5-1 and J is TRBJ2-2; 10 nucleotides align to TRBD1. V was pared by 4 bases and J by 5 bases, with 8 bases of the junction left unmatched. The CDR3 covers 16 residues. Germline values: CDR1 SGHRS, CDR2 YFSETQ. The CDR3 spells CASSGGQGIGTGELFF. Here the CDR3 DNA reads TGCGCCAGCAGCGGGGGACAGGGGATTGGTACCGGGGAGCTGTTTTTT.

This clone occurred once. V and J are TRBV9 and TRBJ1-2, with 9 bases fitting TRBD1. There are 16 residues in the CDR3. V gave up 0 bases and J gave up 3 bases; unmatched junction bases: 6. CDR1 is SGDLS, CDR2 YYNGEE, per germline. CDR3 region: CASSVVLGQGDYGYTF. The CDR3 bases are TGTGCCAGCAGCGTAGTTTTGGGACAGGGCGACTATGGCTACACCTTC.

The chain joins TRBV5-1 to TRBJ1-5, with D maybe TRBD1 (6 bases). Per germline, CDR1 SGHRS and CDR2 YFSETQ. The ends were cut back, 1 base at V and 1 base at J, with 9 bases in the middle. The length of the CDR3 is 15 residues. DNA of the CDR3: TGCGCCAGCAGCTTGACAGGGTTAAGCAATCAGCCCCAGCATTTT. Amino acid sequence: CASSLTGLSNQPQHF.

This clone was found a few times. The rearrangement uses TRBV5-4 and TRBJ1-5, with D possibly matching TRBD1 (5 bases). CDR1 SGHNT and CDR2 YYREEE come from the germline V gene (reference sequence). The CDR3 runs 12 residues. V was cut by 2 bases and J by 6 bases, with 6 bases left in between. The CDR3: CASSFQGQPQHF. In DNA, the CDR3 is TGTGCCAGCAGCTTTCAGGGTCAGCCCCAGCATTTT. The full variable domain, in which reference TRBV5-4 and TRBJ1-5 provide the parts outside the CDR3, is ETGVTQSPTHLIKTRGQQVTLRCSSQSGHNTVSWYQQALGQGPQFIFQYYREEENGRGNFPPRFSGLQFPNYSSELNVNALELDDSALYLCASSFQGQPQHFGDGTRLSIL.

This clone occurred a few times. V and J are TRBV5-1 and TRBJ1-2, with D possibly TRBD1 on 6 matching bases. Trimming took off 0 bases at V and 2 bases at J, with 14 bases between the two ends. Germline CDR1 SGHRS, CDR2 YFSETQ. The CDR3 is 16 amino acids. The CDR3 bases are TGCGCCAGCAGCTTGGCCGGACAGCCTGAGAACTATGGCTACACCTTC. It translates to CASSLAGQPENYGYTF.

This chain links TRBV4-2 with TRBJ2-1, with 12 bases fitting TRBD2. V was clipped by 4 bases and J by 4 bases; unmatched bases: 5. Germline loops: CDR1 LGHNA, CDR2 YNFKEQ. CDR3 length: 16 residues. The CDR3 region has the DNA TGTGCCAGCAGCCGGACTAGCGGGGACGGTTACAATGAGCAGTTCTTC. Its protein is CASSRTSGDGYNEQFF.

This chain uses TRBV10-1 with TRBJ2-7; a possible D gene is TRBD1 (6 bases). The ends were cut back, 4 bases at V and 4 bases at J, with 14 bases in the middle. Germline CDR1 WNHNN, CDR2 SYGVQD (reference sequence). The CDR3 is 14 amino acids. Here the CDR3 reads CASSVGHQSYEQYF. In DNA form, the CDR3 reads TGCGCCAGCAGTGTGGGACACCAGTCTTACGAGCAGTACTTC.

V is TRBV27 and J is TRBJ2-7; TRBD2 matches at 8 bases. There are 14 residues in the CDR3. Germline CDR1 is MNHEY and CDR2 is SMNVEV (reference sequence). The V segment lost 9 bases and the J segment 2 bases; nucleotides outside the gene matches: 9. The CDR3 spells CASRSGTRPYEQYF. CDR3 nucleotides: TGTGCCAGTCGATCCGGGACTAGGCCCTACGAGCAGTACTTC.

This chain's CDR3 is CSGRGGTSGADEQFF. The CDR3 nucleotides read TGCAGCGGGCGCGGAGGTACTAGCGGGGCCGATGAGCAGTTCTTC. The rearrangement uses TRBV29-1 and TRBJ2-1; TRBD2 matches 10 bases. This CDR3 has 15 amino acids. The V gene's germline CDR1 is SQVTM and CDR2 ANQGSEA. The ends lost 7 bases at V and 8 bases at J; junction bases unmatched: 14.

This chain uses TRBV4-1 with TRBJ2-5; 10 nucleotides match TRBD2. The V gene end was trimmed by 5 bases and the J gene end by 2 bases; junction bases not matched to a gene: 5. Germline V lookup: CDR1 MGHRA, CDR2 YSYEKL. This CDR3 has 15 amino acids. The CDR3 nucleotides read TGCGCCAGCAGCTTAGCGGGGGGCATACAAGAGACCCAGTACTTC. Translating it yields CASSLAGGIQETQYF.

The chain has TRBV11-2 and TRBJ2-7; D not resolved. The CDR3 has 11 residues. Trimming removed 4 bases from V and 2 bases from J, with 3 bases in between. In germline, CDR1 is SGHAT, CDR2 FQNNGV. The CDR3 sequence: CASSSAYEQYF. For the CDR3, the DNA is TGTGCCAGCAGCTCCGCCTACGAGCAGTACTTC.

The chain combines TRBV10-3 with TRBJ2-2; D is unresolved. This CDR3 spans 15 amino acids. V was trimmed by 3 bases and J by 2 bases, leaving 10 bases between them. Germline V gene sequence: CDR1 ENHRY, CDR2 SYGVKD. CDR3 bases: TGTGCCATCAGTGATGGCAGCCCCAACACCGGGGAGCTGTTTTTT. Encoded protein: CAISDGSPNTGELFF.

The V call is TRBV6-1, the J call TRBJ2-5; D uncertain. V lost 1 base and J 2 bases, leaving 8 bases between the germline ends. Germline lookup yields CDR1 MNHNS and CDR2 SASEGT. The CDR3 is 14 amino acids. The CDR3 reads CASSEGTIQETQYF. In DNA form, the CDR3 reads TGTGCCAGCAGTGAAGGGACCATTCAAGAGACCCAGTACTTC.

The V call is TRBV9, the J call TRBJ1-6, with 8 positions matching TRBD1. Germline lookup yields CDR1 SGDLS and CDR2 YYNGEE. The CDR3 extends over 15 amino acids. Trimming took 3 bases from V and 10 from J; bases not matched to a gene: 9. The CDR3 protein is CASSASTGVRSPLHF. For the CDR3, the DNA is TGTGCCAGCAGCGCGTCGACAGGGGTTAGGTCACCCCTCCACTTT.

V is TRBV24-1 and J is TRBJ1-5; D possibly corresponds to TRBD1 (5 bases). The CDR3 sequence is 14 residues long. Trimming took 3 bases from V and 9 from J, leaving 14 bases between them. From germline, CDR1 is KGHDR and CDR2 SFDVKD. CDR3 in amino acids: CATSDQGPPAPQHF. In DNA, the CDR3 is TGTGCCACCAGTGATCAGGGACCCCCCGCGCCCCAGCATTTT.

The chain employs TRBV6-5 and TRBJ1-1; TRBD1 matches 8 bases. Germline values: CDR1 MNHEY, CDR2 SVGAGI. Unmatched junction bases numbered 9, after V lost 6 bases and J lost 3 bases. This CDR3 spans 15 amino acids. CDR3 loop: CASRDRAQGDTEAFF. The CDR3 coding sequence is TGTGCCAGCAGGGACAGGGCGCAAGGGGACACTGAAGCTTTCTTT.

This chain connects TRBV7-2 to TRBJ2-7; D is unclear. CDR1 is SGHTA, CDR2 FQGNSA, per germline. V was clipped by 1 base and J by 3 bases, with 7 bases between them. The CDR3 sequence is 13 residues long. The CDR3 nucleotides read TGTGCCAGCAGCTTAGGATCGGTCTACGAGCAGTACTTC. Its protein is CASSLGSVYEQYF.

V gene TRBV27 combines with J gene TRBJ2-1; D remains unclear. CDR1 is MNHEY, CDR2 SMNVEV, per germline (reference sequence). V was clipped by 3 bases and J by 7 bases, with 16 bases between them. There are 15 residues in the CDR3. In DNA, the CDR3 is TGTGCCAGCAGTTTTGGCCTTCCCTCCTTTAATGAGCAGTTCTTC. Translated: CASSFGLPSFNEQFF.

In this sample, this clone turned up a few times. The chain is built from TRBV5-8 and TRBJ2-2, with D tentatively TRBD1 (5 bases). CDR3 length equals 14 residues. Trimming left V 4 bases short and J 1 base short, with 8 bases between. Germline V gene lookup returns CDR1 SGHTS and CDR2 YDEGEE. The CDR3 loop reads CASSPGQNTGELFF. In DNA, the CDR3 is TGTGCCAGCAGCCCAGGACAGAACACCGGGGAGCTGTTTTTT.